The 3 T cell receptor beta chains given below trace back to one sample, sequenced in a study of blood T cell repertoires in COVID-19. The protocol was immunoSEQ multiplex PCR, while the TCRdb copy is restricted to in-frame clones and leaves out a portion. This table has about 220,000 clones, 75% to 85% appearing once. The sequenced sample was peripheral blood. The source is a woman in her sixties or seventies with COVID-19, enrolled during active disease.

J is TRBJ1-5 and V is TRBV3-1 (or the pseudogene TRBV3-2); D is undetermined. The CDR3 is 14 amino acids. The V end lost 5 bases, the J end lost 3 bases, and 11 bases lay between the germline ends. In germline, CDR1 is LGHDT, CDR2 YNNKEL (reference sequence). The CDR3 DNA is TGTGCCAGCAGCTTCATGGGCGACAATCAGCCCCAGCATTTT. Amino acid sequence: CASSFMGDNQPQHF.

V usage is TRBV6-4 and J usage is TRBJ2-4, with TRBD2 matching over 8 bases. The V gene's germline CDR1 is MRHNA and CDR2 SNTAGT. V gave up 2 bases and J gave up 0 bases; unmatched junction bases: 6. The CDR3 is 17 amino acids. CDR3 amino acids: CASSDVTSELAKNIQYF. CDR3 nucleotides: TGTGCCAGCAGTGACGTGACTAGCGAACTAGCCAAAAACATTCAGTACTTC.

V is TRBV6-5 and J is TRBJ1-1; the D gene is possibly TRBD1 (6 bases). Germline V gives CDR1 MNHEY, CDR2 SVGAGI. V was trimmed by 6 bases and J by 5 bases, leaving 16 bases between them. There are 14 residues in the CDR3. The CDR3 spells CASRDIRGTTEAFF. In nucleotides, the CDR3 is TGTGCCAGCAGAGATATCAGGGGAACGACTGAAGCTTTCTTT.